This T cell receptor beta chain comes out of a study of blood T cell repertoires in COVID-19. Turning to the study itself: The origin of the acute and convalescent COVID-19 samples was the United States, Italy and Spain. T cells, B-cell-depleted T cells, or PBMCs supplied cDNA or gDNA.

Original handling: Estimation of nucleated cell counts was performed using reference gene primer amplification. Clones were read by immunoSEQ multiplex PCR, and TCRdb kept only the in-frame ones, dropping some. Clone size and V and J calls were adopted from that table, with D and trimming inferred from the DNA. The repertoire holds 200,000 to 300,000 clones, with approximately 84% as singletons. V was shortened by 4 bases and J by 2 bases, with 15 bases between the two germline ends. This CDR3 spans 15 amino acids. CDR1 is MNHEY and CDR2 is SVGAGI in the germline V gene. Sequencing input: peripheral blood. The chain combines TRBV6-5 with TRBJ2-7; tentatively, D is TRBD1 (6 bases). The source is a man aged 50 to 59 with acute or convalescent COVID-19. Here the CDR3 reads CASSWGTGTTYEQYF. CDR3 DNA: TGTGCCAGCAGTTGGGGCACCGGGACAACCTACGAGCAGTACTTC.